This T cell receptor (beta chain) appears in the sequencing data of a study of regulatory T cells in long-lasting Graves disease (dated by TCRdb to about 2021). Context from the whole study: To count as having persistent Graves' disease, a patient had to have received antithyroid drug treatment for over 5 years with TSH receptor autoantibodies remaining persistently positive. This study used TCR sequencing and RNA sequencing of peripheral blood to compare persistent Graves' disease patients against newly diagnosed Graves' disease patients. The study was registered as a clinical trial and conducted in China. A total of about 35 samples underwent TCR sequencing, from about 13 patients with persistent Graves' disease and some 20 patients with newly diagnosed Graves' disease. Antithyroid drugs had been taken for about 10.3 years on average by persistent Graves' disease patients in the clinical cohort. Here is what the overall study found, with its caveats: Lower TCR Shannon entropy and fewer highly expanded clones were observed in persistent Graves' disease patients than in newly diagnosed patients, which suggested clonal expansion. Because the primary lesion, thyroid tissue, could not be accessed, the study looked at peripheral blood alone. As a limitation, the authors acknowledged that the small sample size may reduce accuracy. Sequencing and analysis were limited to the TCR beta chain. Patients with persistent disease shared more public clonotypes (approximately 2,500) than newly diagnosed patients did (around 1,000). Persistent disease showed preferential use of TRBV28, TRBJ1-2 and TRBJ2-5, whereas newly diagnosed disease favored TRBV20-1 and TRBJ2-1.

In light of the paper, this sample's time point label describes: persistent/refractory GD, antithyroid drugs over 5 years with positive TRAb. RNA was extracted from PBMCs in TRIzol for both TCR sequencing and RNA sequencing. Graves' disease was diagnosed according to American Thyroid Association guidelines. Patients were recruited from an endocrinology department in Xi'an, China. Each patient gave 7 to 9.5 milliliters of peripheral blood, collected in an EDTA anticoagulant tube. PBMCs were isolated by Ficoll Paque Plus density gradient separation without further T cell sorting. An Agilent 2100 Bioanalyzer and agarose gel were used to check RNA quality, while a NanoDrop 2000 measured RNA concentration. Libraries were made using multiplex PCR. Reads for this sample came from an Illumina HiSeq 4000. iRepertoire HTBI primers and Arm-PCR amplification of CDR3 regions were used to construct TCR beta libraries. Gel purification was performed on PCR products prior to sequencing. On the study's bioinformatics: Across samples, 60 to 70 TRBV and 13 to 15 TRBJ segments were identified and used for gene usage analysis of CDR3 amino acid clonotypes. Filtered high-quality paired reads were merged into contigs using COPE and FqMerger. Contigs were aligned with BLAST to IMGT TRBV, TRBD and TRBJ reference genes, and CDR3 was defined per IMGT. Highly expanded clones were defined as clonotypes with a frequency above 0.1%. Repertoire diversity was measured by Shannon entropy, and V-J evenness by the Gini coefficient. Clonotypes shared by more than one individual were considered public. TCRdb reprocessing: public reads trimmed at Q25 with fastp, clones called with MiXCR, in-frame beta chains kept. Entries are consolidated by CDR3 protein sequence, retaining the most common genes and DNA. The V and J calls, along with clone size, are taken from TCRdb and not from the paper's own processing. Within this sample are roughly 500,000 distinct CDR3 sequences, with roughly a fifth of them counted one time only. The ten biggest clones cover less than 9% of the sample.

About this clonotype: Its antigen is not yet known. It may be a read error: a sequence one base away is much more abundant.

V was cut back by 0 bases and J by 9 bases, leaving a gap of 21 bases between them. CDR1 and CDR2 (LGHNA, YSLEER) derive from the germline V gene. The CDR3 runs 18 amino acids, cysteine and phenylalanine included. The DNA shown is the 54-base CDR3, in frame from base 1. This TCR derives from a female donor with Graves disease. The rearrangement combines TRBV4-3 with TRBJ1-6, with the D segment identity uncertain. The specimen comprised peripheral blood mononuclear cells (PBMCs), sampled when the disease was refractory, from a patient treated with antithyroid drugs. In nucleotide form, the sequence is TGCGCCAGCAGCCAAGATTGGGGAGTGCAGGAACTAGGTTCACCCCTCCACTTT. This is translated as CASSQDWGVQELGSPLHF.